The next 20 T cell receptor beta chains were all read from a single sample in a study of Graves' ophthalmopathy and Graves' hyperthyroidism. From RNA, the CDR3 regions of TCR beta chains were amplified and sequenced. Following a first-round RT-PCR that used HTBI primers, a second-round multiplex PCR was carried out. TCRdb independently ran MiXCR on the multiplex PCR reads; one entry per CDR3 protein. The data hold hundreds of thousands of distinct CDR3 sequences, with around 50% observed a single time. The source material was peripheral blood. Source of these receptors: an adult man with Graves' ophthalmopathy.

This clonotype was recorded a few times. The chain links TRBV7-6 to TRBJ1-2; 8 bases are a match to TRBD1. This CDR3 spans 15 amino acids. Trimming at V came to 4 bases and at J to 4 bases, leaving 8 bases not matched to a gene. The germline V gene has CDR1 SGHVS and CDR2 FNYEAQ. CDR3 nucleotide sequence: TGTGCCAGCAGCTCGATCTCAGGGGGCAGCTATGGCTACACCTTC. Its protein product is CASSSISGGSYGYTF.

The CDR3 sequence: CASSSADTGELFF. The CDR3 coding sequence is TGTGCCAGTAGTTCGGCAGACACCGGGGAGCTGTTTTTT. The chain recombines TRBV19 with TRBJ2-2, with D hard to call. The CDR3 is 13 amino acids. V lost 5 bases and J 3 bases, leaving 7 bases between the germline ends. Germline CDR1 and CDR2: LNHDA and SQIVND (reference sequence).

In this sample, this clonotype turned up a few times. This sequence joins TRBV7-3 and TRBJ2-5, with 8 bases fitting TRBD1. This CDR3 spans 15 amino acids. Germline V gives CDR1 SGHTA, CDR2 FQGTGA. V lost 4 bases and J lost 4; bases outside the gene matches: 8. The CDR3 DNA follows: TGTGCCAGCAGCTATGCCTTAGGGACAGGAGAGACCCAGTACTTC. Translated: CASSYALGTGETQYF.

The chain recombines TRBV7-2 with TRBJ2-5; possible D gene TRBD2, 6 bases. The CDR3 contains 14 residues. CDR1 and CDR2 (germline): SGHTA, FQGNSA. V was clipped by 1 base and J by 5 bases, with 11 bases between them. Here the CDR3 reads CASSLDNGRETQYF. CDR3 sequence (DNA): TGTGCCAGCAGCTTAGATAATGGGAGGGAGACCCAGTACTTC.

This rearrangement joins TRBV5-1 to TRBJ2-7; no definite D call. Germline-derived CDR1 and CDR2 are SGHRS and YFSETQ. This CDR3 region has 17 residues. Trimming pared 5 bases from V and 1 base from J, leaving 22 bases between. CDR3 in amino acids: CASRSLTKNGPSYEQYF. CDR3 DNA sequence: TGCGCCAGCAGATCTTTAACCAAGAATGGGCCGTCCTACGAGCAGTACTTC.

This chain joins TRBV29-1 and TRBJ2-5, with unresolved D. V lost 4 bases to trimming and J lost 4 bases, with 10 bases between them. In germline, CDR1 is SQVTM, CDR2 ANQGSEA. This CDR3 has 12 residues. In DNA form, the CDR3 reads TGCAGCGTTGGCAACTGGCGAGAGACCCAGTACTTC. Its protein is CSVGNWRETQYF.

The V call is TRBV7-8, the J call TRBJ2-5; D is possibly TRBD2 (5 bases). The ends were cut back, 2 bases at V and 5 bases at J, with 15 bases in the middle. This CDR3 region has 15 residues. Germline CDR1 is SGHVS and CDR2 is FQNEAQ. CDR3 sequence: CASSLSWGVGETQYF. CDR3 in DNA: TGTGCCAGCAGCTTATCGTGGGGAGTGGGGGAGACCCAGTACTTC.

The rearrangement links TRBV6-5 to TRBJ1-1; TRBD1 aligns across 9 bases. Germline assignment: CDR1 MNHEY and CDR2 SVGAGI. V was pared by 9 bases and J by 1 base, with 3 bases of the junction left unmatched. The CDR3 loop spans 13 amino acids. In DNA, the CDR3 is TGTGCCAGTGCGGGACAGGGGAACACTGAAGCTTTCTTT. It specifies CASAGQGNTEAFF.

This clonotype was seen once. This may be a read error: a much more frequent sequence differs by one nucleotide. This sequence joins TRBV7-2 and TRBJ1-2, with D perhaps TRBD1 (5 bases). Deletions cut 4 bases from V and 4 bases from J, with 13 bases between. The CDR3 loop spans 14 amino acids. Germline loops: CDR1 SGHTA, CDR2 FQGNSA. The CDR3 nucleotides read TGTGCCAGCAGCTCAGGACGGGGGAGCTATGGCTACACCTTC. Amino acid sequence: CASSSGRGSYGYTF.

This clonotype appeared a few times. This chain uses TRBV5-1 with TRBJ1-6, with 7 bases identical to TRBD1. CDR1 and CDR2 from the germline V gene are SGHRS and YFSETQ. Trimming took 0 bases from V and 8 from J; bases not matched to a gene: 11. The CDR3 covers 17 residues. CDR3 loop: CASSLGPDRSGDSPLHF. As DNA, the CDR3 is TGCGCCAGCAGCTTGGGACCGGACAGGAGCGGAGATTCACCCCTCCACTTT.

This clonotype was counted only a few times. The V and J genes are TRBV10-3 and TRBJ1-1; 7 bases line up with TRBD1. The junction had 9 bases not matched to a gene; V was cut back by 10 bases and J by 7 bases. In germline, CDR1 is ENHRY, CDR2 SYGVKD. CDR3 length equals 12 residues. Here the CDR3 reads CASSTTGLEAFF. CDR3 nucleotide sequence: TGTGCCAGCAGCACGACAGGGCTTGAAGCTTTCTTT.

This clonotype was observed a handful of times. V gene TRBV12-3 or TRBV12-4 combines with J gene TRBJ1-6; no firm D call. The CDR3 is 15 residues long. Trimming removed 6 bases from V and 4 bases from J, with 13 bases in between. CDR3 sequence reads: CASSLSRNYNSPLHF. DNA of the CDR3: TGTGCCAGCAGCCTCTCTCGAAATTATAATTCACCCCTCCACTTT.

V usage is TRBV29-1 and J usage is TRBJ2-7; D is possibly TRBD2 (5 bases). Trimming took off 0 bases at V and 1 base at J, with 13 bases between the two ends. CDR1 SQVTM and CDR2 ANQGSEA come from the germline V gene. There are 15 residues in the CDR3. The DNA of the CDR3 is TGCAGCGTTGAAGATCGGCTAAGAGGGTCCTACGAGCAGTACTTC. This encodes CSVEDRLRGSYEQYF.

The V and J genes are TRBV6-5 and TRBJ2-6; tentatively, D is TRBD1 (5 bases). Germline V gene data show CDR1 as MNHEY and CDR2 as SVGAGI. The CDR3 has 18 amino acids. V was clipped by 0 bases and J by 0 bases, with 12 bases between them. CDR3 in amino acids: CASSYSWGPLSGANVLTF. DNA for the CDR3: TGTGCCAGCAGTTACTCGTGGGGCCCGCTCTCTGGGGCCAACGTCCTGACTTTC.

The chain employs TRBV2 and TRBJ1-1, with D maybe TRBD1 (5 bases). V was pared by 7 bases and J by 3 bases, with 18 bases between. CDR1 is SNHLY and CDR2 is FYNNEI in the germline V gene. The CDR3 has 15 residues. The CDR3 DNA is TGTGCCAGCACCCGTTGGGGGGGGAGGGACACTGAAGCTTTCTTT. Translating gives CASTRWGGRDTEAFF.

The chain combines TRBV7-9 with TRBJ1-1; D remains ambiguous. CDR3 length equals 15 residues. V was pared by 5 bases and J by 11 bases, with 24 bases between. The germline gives CDR1 SEHNR, CDR2 FQNEAQ (reference sequence). The CDR3 region is CASSNTPGSTAVAFF. DNA of the CDR3: TGTGCCAGCAGCAACACCCCGGGGTCAACCGCGGTGGCTTTCTTT.

J is TRBJ2-7 and V is TRBV2; D is unclear. The J call may be faulty, since TRBJ2-1 better matches the DNA end. CDR3 size: 11 residues. CDR1 SNHLY and CDR2 FYNNEI come from the germline V gene. This CDR3 reads CASLWRNEQFF. CDR3 DNA sequence: TGTGCCAGCTTATGGCGCAATGAGCAGTTCTTC.

This clonotype was observed at least ten times. The chain combines TRBV10-3 with TRBJ1-2, with unresolved D. In germline, CDR1 is ENHRY, CDR2 SYGVKD. The CDR3 has 15 residues. Trimming removed 5 bases from V and 5 bases from J, with 18 bases in between. The CDR3 DNA is TGTGCCATCAGTTCCCCTAGTACCCCGGTTTATGGCTACACCTTC. Its translation: CAISSPSTPVYGYTF.

This chain joins TRBV20-1 and TRBJ1-1, with D perhaps TRBD1 (6 bases). Trimming shortened V by 0 bases and J by 7 bases, and 12 bases separated the two germline ends. Germline-derived CDR1 and CDR2 are DFQATT and SNEGSKA (reference sequence). CDR3 length equals 13 residues. The CDR3 DNA reads TGCAGTGCTAGAGATGGGGGCGGCGGTGAAGCTTTCTTT. Protein product: CSARDGGGGEAFF.

The V gene is TRBV6-2 or TRBV6-3, the J gene TRBJ2-7, with TRBD1 as a possible D gene (5 bases). The CDR3 length is 13 residues. With 2 bases removed from V and 5 bases from J, the gap between germline ends came to 10 bases. Germline V lookup: CDR1 MNHEY, CDR2 SVGEGT. For the CDR3, the DNA is TGTGCCAGCAGTTACGACCAGGGAAACGAGCAGTACTTC. Translation gives CASSYDQGNEQYF.